The rows below give T cell receptor beta chains drawn from one sample of a study of T cell changes during pregnancy in multiple sclerosis. The repertoire was sequenced with immunoSEQ multiplex PCR; TCRdb's copy has only in-frame clones and lacks some. The table records roughly 41,000 clones, roughly 94% of them present only once. Sequenced material: peripheral blood, taken in the third trimester of pregnancy. The receptors stem from a female donor with multiple sclerosis, enrolled in a pregnancy study. Each CDR3 is given with its conserved first and last residue. The D gene is left open where the match is weak. A clone size is listed for some rows: how often the clone was seen (once, few, many), or a class if it is expanded.

>NA|TRBJ2-3|NA|TRBV21-1
CASSKALKREGTDTQYF
TGTGCCAGCAGCAAAGCGCTAAAGCGGGAGGGCACAGATACGCAGTATTTT
>TRBD2|TRBJ2-2|NA|TRBV7-8
CASSLAIKREGVSGELFF
TGTGCCAGCAGCTTAGCGATTAAGCGGGAGGGGGTGTCCGGGGAGCTGTTTTTT
>TRBD2|TRBJ2-3|NA|TRBV28
CASSLSAGARTSNFLDTQYF
TGTGCCAGCAGTTTATCGGCAGGGGCACGGACTAGCAACTTCCTGGATACGCAGTATTTT
>NA|TRBJ2-2|NA|TRBV4-1
CASSQAAGELFF
TGCGCCAGCAGCCAAGCGGCCGGGGAGCTGTTTTTT
>NA|TRBJ1-4|NA|TRBV18
CASSPRQSNVRSLFF
TGTGCCAGCTCACCCCGCCAGTCTAATGTGAGGAGTTTGTTTTTT
>TRBD1|TRBJ2-2|NA|TRBV30
CAWSVGTDTGELFF
TGTGCCTGGAGTGTTGGGACAGACACCGGGGAGCTGTTTTTT
>NA|TRBJ1-1|NA|TRBV28
CASSGGQEAFF
TGTGCCAGCAGTGGTGGACAGGAAGCTTTCTTT
>NA|TRBJ2-3|NA|TRBV7-7
CASSPGLRQVRHTDTQYF
TGTGCTAGCAGCCCGGGACTGAGACAAGTCAGACACACAGATACGCAGTATTTT
>NA|TRBJ2-5|NA|TRBV10-3
CAISPRDSLGETQYF
TGTGCCATCAGTCCACGGGATTCTCTGGGGGAGACCCAGTACTTC
>TRBD1|TRBJ2-1|NA|TRBV7-8
CASSSNRGNEQFF
TGTGCCAGCAGCTCCAACAGGGGGAATGAGCAGTTCTTC
>TRBD2|TRBJ2-7|NA|TRBV2
CASSDSGVSYEQYF
TGTGCCAGCAGTGATAGCGGGGTATCCTACGAGCAGTACTTC
>NA|TRBJ1-6|NA|TRBV7-8
CASSAQGSFNNSPLHF
TGTGCCAGCAGCGCCCAGGGGAGTTTCAATAATTCACCCCTCCACTTT
>TRBD2|TRBJ2-1|NA|TRBV6-5
CASSYPAGDGNEQFF
TGTGCCAGCAGTTACCCAGCGGGAGATGGGAATGAGCAGTTCTTC
>NA|TRBJ2-3|NA|TRBV18
CASSPDRRRLAFSDTQYF
TGTGCCAGCTCACCAGATCGAAGGCGTCTAGCCTTTTCAGATACGCAGTATTTT
>TRBD1|TRBJ2-7|NA|TRBV4-3
CASSQEGRGRYEQYF
TGCGCCAGCAGCCAAGAGGGCAGGGGGCGTTACGAGCAGTACTTC
>NA|TRBJ1-2|NA|TRBV4-3
CASSQGGGRGYGYTF
TGCGCCAGCAGCCAAGGAGGAGGGAGGGGTTACGGCTACACCTTC
>NA|TRBJ2-7|once|TRBV29-1
CSASVSYEQYF
TGCAGCGCTTCGGTTTCCTACGAGCAGTACTTC
>TRBD1|TRBJ1-5|NA|TRBV5-1
CASRPGQGAGQPQHF
TGCGCCAGCAGGCCTGGACAGGGGGCAGGTCAGCCCCAGCATTTT
>TRBD2|TRBJ2-7|NA|TRBV27
CASIRTSGGTYEQYF
TGTGCCAGCATCCGGACTAGCGGGGGAACCTACGAGCAGTACTTC
>TRBD1|TRBJ2-7|NA|TRBV5-6
CASSLTGQGAYEQYF
TGTGCCAGCAGCTTGACCGGACAGGGGGCCTACGAGCAGTACTTC
>NA|TRBJ1-5|NA|TRBV6-4
CASSDSSLGIWNQPQHF
TGTGCCAGCAGTGACTCGAGTCTTGGTATTTGGAATCAGCCCCAGCATTTT
>TRBD1|TRBJ1-2|NA|TRBV27
CASQHTQGYGYTF
TGTGCCAGCCAACATACACAGGGGTACGGCTACACCTTC
>TRBD1|TRBJ1-1|once|TRBV5-4
CASSLVWTGDLDTEAFF
TGTGCCAGCAGCTTGGTATGGACAGGTGATCTCGACACTGAAGCTTTCTTT
>TRBD2|TRBJ2-1|NA|TRBV5-4
CASSGLGLAGFDEQFF
TGTGCCAGCAGCGGCCTCGGACTAGCGGGATTCGATGAGCAGTTCTTC
>NA|TRBJ1-3|NA|TRBV28
CASSFDRFQYGNTIYF
TGTGCCAGCAGTTTCGACAGGTTCCAATATGGAAACACCATATATTTT
>NA|TRBJ2-3|NA|TRBV13
CASSFLRGGRRTDTQYF
TGTGCCAGCAGCTTTTTGCGAGGTGGGAGGAGGACAGATACGCAGTATTTT
>NA|TRBJ1-2|NA|TRBV6-1
CASSEKQNYGYTF
TGTGCCAGCAGTGAAAAACAGAACTATGGCTACACCTTC
>NA|TRBJ2-5|NA|TRBV30
CAWGDETQYF
TGTGCCTGGGGAGATGAGACCCAGTACTTC
>TRBD2|TRBJ2-5|NA|TRBV5-1
CASSRLTSGGQETQYF
TGCGCCAGCAGCCGCCTGACTAGCGGGGGTCAAGAGACCCAGTACTTC
>NA|TRBJ2-1|NA|TRBV6-4
CASSALAGSVDEQFF
TGTGCCAGCAGCGCACTAGCCGGGAGTGTCGATGAGCAGTTCTTC
>NA|TRBJ1-2|NA|TRBV5-4
CASSLGGVGYGYTF
TGTGCCAGCAGCTTGGGGGGGGTCGGCTATGGCTACACCTTC
>NA|TRBJ1-2|NA|TRBV5-5
CASSLGGANYGYTF
TGTGCCAGCAGCTTGGGGGGGGCTAACTATGGCTACACCTTC
>NA|TRBJ2-5|NA|TRBV7-9
CASSLYRVRFNPGKETQYF
TGTGCCAGCAGCTTATATAGGGTGCGGTTCAACCCGGGGAAGGAGACCCAGTACTTC
>TRBD1|TRBJ2-4|NA|TRBV14
CASRAQGSSENIQYF
TGTGCCAGCAGGGCACAGGGGTCCTCCGAAAACATTCAGTACTTC
>NA|TRBJ2-7|NA|TRBV7-9
CASSPTAGASPYEQYF
TGTGCCAGCAGCCCAACCGCAGGGGCCTCTCCCTACGAGCAGTACTTC
>NA|TRBJ1-5|NA|TRBV28
CASSLLIPGSNQPQHF
TGTGCCAGCAGTTTATTAATCCCGGGGAGCAATCAGCCCCAGCATTTT
>NA|TRBJ1-5|NA|TRBV2
CASSDDITGEQPQHF
TGTGCCAGCAGTGATGACATTACAGGAGAACAGCCCCAGCATTTT
>NA|TRBJ1-1|NA|TRBV30
CAWSVPGTEAFF
TGTGCCTGGAGTGTCCCCGGTACTGAAGCTTTCTTT
>NA|TRBJ2-2|few|TRBV4-2
CASSQGGSEFNTGELFF
TGTGCCAGCAGCCAAGGCGGATCGGAATTTAACACCGGGGAGCTGTTTTTT
>NA|TRBJ1-1|NA|TRBV10-3
CAISEDPGAENTEAFF
TGTGCCATCAGTGAGGACCCAGGGGCTGAGAACACTGAAGCTTTCTTT
>NA|TRBJ2-5|NA|TRBV6-1
CASSELGGGAGETQYF
TGTGCCAGCAGTGAACTAGGTGGAGGGGCGGGCGAGACCCAGTACTTC
>NA|TRBJ1-2|NA|TRBV23-1
CASSQLDSRGYTF
TGCGCCAGCAGTCAATTAGACAGCCGGGGCTACACCTTC
>NA|TRBJ2-1|NA|TRBV9
CASSAGGGGGSYNEQFF
TGTGCCAGCAGCGCCGGGGGAGGGGGAGGCTCCTACAATGAGCAGTTCTTC
>NA|TRBJ1-4|NA|TRBV6-5
CASSWEETNEKLFF
TGTGCCAGCAGTTGGGAGGAAACTAATGAAAAACTGTTTTTT
>NA|TRBJ1-1|NA|TRBV5-4
CASSPRRDLTEAFF
TGTGCCAGCAGCCCGCGGAGGGACTTAACTGAAGCTTTCTTT
>NA|TRBJ1-5|NA|TRBV7-2
CASSRGAGQPQHF
TGTGCCAGCAGCCGCGGGGCCGGACAGCCCCAGCATTTT
>NA|TRBJ2-7|NA|TRBV6-5
CASSTQGGYEQYF
TGTGCCAGCAGTACACAGGGTGGCTACGAGCAGTACTTC
>NA|TRBJ1-1|NA|TRBV18
CASSPQGNTEAFF
TGTGCCAGCTCACCTCAGGGGAACACTGAAGCTTTCTTT
>TRBD2|TRBJ2-3|NA|TRBV27
CASSFVTSGGSEYF
TGTGCCAGCAGTTTTGTGACTAGCGGGGGTTCGGAGTATTTT
>NA|TRBJ2-6|NA|TRBV27
CASSLITGSGANVLTF
TGTGCCAGCAGTTTGATCACAGGCTCTGGGGCCAACGTCCTGACTTTC
>NA|TRBJ1-5|NA|TRBV7-9
CASSSVASGVLNQPQHF
TGTGCCAGCAGCTCCGTCGCGTCGGGGGTTCTCAATCAGCCCCAGCATTTT
>NA|TRBJ2-1|NA|TRBV7-8
CASSPWGTRYNEQFF
TGTGCCAGCAGCCCCTGGGGGACAAGATACAATGAGCAGTTCTTC
>TRBD1|TRBJ1-1|NA|TRBV19
CASLNRGQSYGAEAFF
TGTGCCAGCCTAAACAGGGGGCAAAGTTACGGGGCTGAAGCTTTCTTT
>TRBD2|TRBJ2-1|NA|TRBV27
CASSLRPSGSLVEQFF
TGTGCCAGCAGTCTTAGGCCCAGCGGGAGCCTCGTCGAGCAGTTCTTC
>NA|TRBJ1-6|NA|TRBV15
CATSSPGTKKSPLHF
TGTGCCACCAGCAGTCCAGGAACGAAAAAATCACCCCTCCACTTT
>TRBD1|TRBJ2-3|few|TRBV14
CASSRGQGGDTQYF
TGTGCCAGCAGCCGCGGACAGGGGGGAGATACGCAGTATTTT
>TRBD1|TRBJ1-2|NA|TRBV10-3
CAIRTQGVLMEDGYTF
TGTGCCATCAGAACACAGGGGGTGCTTATGGAAGATGGCTACACCTTC
>NA|TRBJ2-6|NA|TRBV7-9
CASSPRFGSGANVLTF
TGTGCCAGCAGCCCCCGGTTCGGCTCTGGGGCCAACGTCCTGACTTTC
>TRBD1|TRBJ2-5|NA|TRBV10-3
CAISATGEETQYF
TGTGCCATCAGTGCGACAGGGGAGGAGACCCAGTACTTC